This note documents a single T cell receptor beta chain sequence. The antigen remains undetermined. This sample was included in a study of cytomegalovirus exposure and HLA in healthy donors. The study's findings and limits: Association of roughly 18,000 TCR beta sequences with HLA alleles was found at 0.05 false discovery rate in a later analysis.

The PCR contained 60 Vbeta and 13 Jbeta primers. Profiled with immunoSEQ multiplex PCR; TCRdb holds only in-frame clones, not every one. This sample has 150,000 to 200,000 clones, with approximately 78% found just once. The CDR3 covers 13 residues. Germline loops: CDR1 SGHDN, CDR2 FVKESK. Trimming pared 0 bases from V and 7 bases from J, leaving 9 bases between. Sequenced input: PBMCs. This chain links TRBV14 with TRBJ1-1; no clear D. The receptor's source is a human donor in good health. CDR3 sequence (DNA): TGTGCCAGCAGCCAAGATCCCGCGGGTGAAGCTTTCTTT. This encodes CASSQDPAGEAFF.